Listed below are T cell receptor beta chains from one sample, sequenced in a study of T cell clones after liver transplantation. Generated by immunoSEQ multiplex PCR, the TCRdb table keeps only in-frame clones and is missing some. The data contain 70,000 to 85,000 clones, about 80% of them singletons. The sample was CD4+ T cells from blood, taken before liver transplant. The source of these receptors is a human donor who received a liver transplant. Both conserved end residues are part of each CDR3. The order of the fields is J gene, V gene, D gene, clone size, CDR3 protein, CDR3 DNA. The D gene is left open where the match is weak. For some rows the clone size is stated as once, few or many, or as a class when expanded; others skip it.

TRBJ1-4 | TRBV14 | . | . | CASSQDPWGKGEKLFF | TGTGCCAGCAGCCAAGATCCCTGGGGGAAAGGAGAAAAACTGTTTTTT
TRBJ2-1 | TRBV28 | . | . | CARMGRPQFF | TGTGCCAGGATGGGTCGACCGCAGTTCTTC
TRBJ2-3 | TRBV27 | TRBD2 | . | CASISGRRGTDTQYF | TGTGCCAGCATTAGCGGGAGACGGGGCACAGATACGCAGTATTTT
TRBJ1-2 | TRBV28 | TRBD1 | few | CASSEPGQGSYGYTF | TGTGCCAGCAGTGAACCGGGACAGGGGTCCTATGGCTACACCTTC
TRBJ1-1 | TRBV2 | . | few | CASSEAPNTEAFF | TGTGCCAGCAGTGAGGCGCCGAACACTGAAGCTTTCTTT
TRBJ1-2 | TRBV28 | . | few | CASLANYGYTF | TGTGCCAGCTTGGCCAACTATGGCTACACCTTC
TRBJ2-3 | TRBV29-1 | TRBD2 | . | CSTGTSGSVDTQYF | TGCAGCACTGGGACTAGCGGGAGTGTAGATACGCAGTATTTT
TRBJ2-7 | TRBV6-1 | . | few | CASTLFHEQYF | TGTGCCAGCACTCTCTTCCACGAGCAGTACTTC
TRBJ2-5 | TRBV4-1 | TRBD1 | few | CASSPLNFRADRDQETQYF | TGCGCCAGCAGCCCCTTAAATTTTAGAGCTGACAGGGACCAAGAGACCCAGTACTTC
TRBJ2-3 | TRBV5-1 | . | . | CASSPDSTSTDTQYF | TGCGCCAGCAGCCCGGACAGTACTAGCACAGATACGCAGTATTTT
TRBJ1-2 | TRBV5-4 | TRBD1 | . | CASSRDSSGGYTF | TGTGCCAGCAGCCGGGACAGTTCAGGTGGCTACACCTTC
TRBJ2-2 | TRBV19 | . | . | CASNVGFGNTGELFF | TGTGCCAGTAATGTGGGGTTTGGGAACACCGGGGAGCTGTTTTTT
TRBJ2-7 | TRBV6-5 | . | . | CASSYSGLASPYEQYF | TGTGCCAGCAGTTACTCCGGGCTAGCGTCCCCCTACGAGCAGTACTTC
TRBJ2-1 | TRBV10-3 | . | . | CAIKGFDNEQFF | TGTGCCATCAAGGGGTTCGACAATGAGCAGTTCTTC
TRBJ1-1 | TRBV28 | . | . | CASSLWTVSHTEAFF | TGTGCCAGCAGTTTGTGGACAGTTTCTCACACTGAAGCTTTCTTT
TRBJ1-2 | TRBV4-1 | . | many | CASSPPDRGYTF | TGCGCCAGCAGCCCCCCCGACAGGGGCTACACCTTC
TRBJ2-4 | TRBV28 | TRBD1 | . | CASSIGTGGNIQYF | TGTGCCAGCAGTATTGGGACAGGGGGAAACATTCAGTACTTC
TRBJ1-2 | TRBV28 | . | few | CASSTGQGYTF | TGTGCCAGCAGTACAGGGCAGGGCTACACCTTC
TRBJ2-1 | TRBV5-1 | . | once | CASTGGAGPLSYNEQFF | TGCGCCAGCACGGGCGGAGCGGGCCCCCTCTCCTACAATGAGCAGTTCTTC
TRBJ2-2 | TRBV4-3 | . | . | CASSQDLRTSGTGELFF | TGCGCCAGCAGCCAAGATCTTAGGACAAGCGGAACCGGGGAGCTGTTTTTT
TRBJ2-1 | TRBV28 | . | few | CASSLRPWTGSSYNEQFF | TGTGCCAGCAGTTTGCGACCCTGGACGGGGAGCTCCTACAATGAGCAGTTCTTC
TRBJ2-7 | TRBV5-1 | TRBD1 | . | CASSLDRSSYEQYF | TGCGCCAGCAGTTTGGACAGGAGCTCCTACGAGCAGTACTTC
TRBJ1-1 | TRBV7-9 | . | . | CASSPTVNTEAFF | TGTGCCAGCAGCCCGACAGTGAACACTGAAGCTTTCTTT
TRBJ1-1 | TRBV2 | TRBD1 | . | CASSLGQVGDTEAFF | TGTGCCAGCAGCCTCGGACAGGTCGGAGACACTGAAGCTTTCTTT
TRBJ2-3 | TRBV6-5 | TRBD1 | few | CASTNGDRADTQYF | TGTGCCAGCACTAATGGTGACAGGGCAGATACGCAGTATTTT
TRBJ2-1 | TRBV29-1 | TRBD2 | . | CSVVAGTSGRTYNEQFF | TGCAGCGTTGTAGCCGGTACTAGCGGGAGAACCTACAATGAGCAGTTCTTC
TRBJ2-3 | TRBV29-1 | . | . | CSVFRGRKNFDTDTQYF | TGCAGCGTTTTCAGGGGACGTAAGAACTTCGACACAGATACGCAGTATTTT
TRBJ1-1 | TRBV2 | . | . | CASSGWSKAFF | TGTGCCAGCAGTGGGTGGAGCAAAGCTTTCTTT
TRBJ1-1 | TRBV5-1 | . | few | CASSPTVTKGTEAFF | TGCGCCAGCAGCCCGACGGTAACCAAAGGCACTGAAGCTTTCTTT
TRBJ2-5 | TRBV7-2 | . | . | CASSLDQAETQYF | TGTGCCAGCAGCTTAGATCAGGCAGAGACCCAGTACTTC
TRBJ1-2 | TRBV7-2 | TRBD1 | . | CASRYRGHNYGYTF | TGTGCCAGCAGGTACAGGGGGCACAACTATGGCTACACCTTC
TRBJ2-7 | TRBV14 | TRBD2 | . | CASSRQGLGYEQYF | TGTGCCAGCAGCCGTCAGGGACTAGGTTACGAGCAGTACTTC
TRBJ1-1 | TRBV5-8 | TRBD1 | . | CASSYGTGSPRAEAFF | TGTGCCAGCAGCTACGGGACAGGTTCTCCGAGGGCTGAAGCTTTCTTT
TRBJ2-7 | TRBV7-2 | . | few | CASSFKGAPGYEQYF | TGTGCCAGCAGCTTTAAGGGCGCGCCTGGCTACGAGCAGTACTTC
TRBJ1-1 | TRBV6-1 | . | . | CASSESRGRMNTEAFF | TGTGCCAGCAGTGAAAGTAGGGGCCGCATGAACACTGAAGCTTTCTTT
TRBJ1-4 | TRBV19 | TRBD1 | . | CASTSTGGKDEKLFF | TGTGCCAGTACTTCCACAGGGGGCAAGGATGAAAAACTGTTTTTT
TRBJ2-7 | TRBV18 | . | . | CASSPRFGSYEQYF | TGTGCCAGCTCACCACGTTTCGGATCCTACGAGCAGTACTTC
TRBJ1-2 | TRBV25-1 | . | once | CASSEPGIDYGYTF | TGTGCCAGCAGTGAACCGGGTATCGACTATGGCTACACCTTC
TRBJ2-1 | TRBV11-3 | . | . | CASSLGRLDEQFF | TGTGCCAGCAGCTTAGGGAGGCTCGATGAGCAGTTCTTC
TRBJ2-1 | TRBV30 | . | . | CAWSALGDEQFF | TGTGCCTGGAGTGCACTAGGCGATGAGCAGTTCTTC
TRBJ2-7 | TRBV27 | TRBD1 | . | CASMTGTGAYEQYF | TGTGCCAGCATGACCGGGACAGGGGCCTACGAGCAGTACTTC
TRBJ2-3 | TRBV5-1 | . | . | CASSLPSAEDTQYF | TGCGCCAGCAGCTTACCCTCTGCGGAAGATACGCAGTATTTT
TRBJ2-6 | TRBV13 | . | . | CASSLSISGANVLTF | TGTGCCAGCAGCCTTTCGATCTCTGGGGCCAACGTCCTGACTTTC
TRBJ1-2 | TRBV5-5 | TRBD1 | once | CASTRDRGQIGYTF | TGTGCCAGCACCCGCGACAGGGGGCAGATTGGCTACACCTTC
TRBJ2-3 | TRBV29-1 | . | . | CSALRADTQYF | TGCAGCGCCTTACGAGCGGATACGCAGTATTTT
TRBJ1-1 | TRBV7-8 | . | . | CASSSRMATEAFF | TGTGCCAGCAGCTCCCGGATGGCCACTGAAGCTTTCTTT
TRBJ2-7 | TRBV11-2 | TRBD2 | once | CASSFSGRGSYEQYF | TGTGCCAGCAGCTTCTCAGGGCGGGGGAGCTACGAGCAGTACTTC
TRBJ1-4 | TRBV4-3 | TRBD1 | . | CASSQLTGTGSEKLFF | TGCGCCAGCAGCCAACTGACGGGGACAGGGTCTGAAAAACTGTTTTTT
TRBJ1-5 | TRBV28 | TRBD1 | . | CASRNRGLWDQPQHF | TGTGCCAGCAGGAACAGGGGCTTGTGGGATCAGCCCCAGCATTTT
TRBJ2-3 | TRBV7-2 | TRBD2 | few | CARKREVWGDTQYF | TGTGCCCGGAAGCGGGAGGTGTGGGGAGATACGCAGTATTTT
TRBJ1-4 | TRBV7-2 | . | . | CASSLGMGWREKLFF | TGTGCCAGCAGCTTAGGAATGGGGTGGCGTGAAAAACTGTTTTTT
TRBJ2-7 | TRBV7-8 | TRBD1 | . | CASSHWSLRTGRIYEQYF | TGTGCCAGCAGCCATTGGTCTCTCAGGACAGGGAGAATCTACGAGCAGTACTTC
TRBJ1-4 | TRBV6-1 | . | . | CAISLEGGANEKLFF | TGTGCCATTAGTCTAGAAGGCGGAGCTAATGAAAAACTGTTTTTT
TRBJ1-2 | TRBV5-4 | TRBD1 | once | CASRDGQGRGYTF | TGTGCCAGCAGGGACGGACAGGGAAGAGGCTACACCTTC
TRBJ2-6 | TRBV5-1 | TRBD1 | . | CASSGTGTGFSGANVLTF | TGCGCCAGCAGCGGTACCGGGACAGGGTTCTCTGGGGCCAACGTCCTGACTTTC
TRBJ2-5 | TRBV11-2 | TRBD2 | . | CASSLGLATQETQYF | TGTGCCAGCAGCTTAGGACTAGCCACCCAAGAGACCCAGTACTTC
TRBJ1-3 | TRBV5-1 | . | . | CASSFGSGDGNTIYF | TGCGCCAGCAGTTTCGGTTCAGGGGATGGAAACACCATATATTTT
TRBJ2-2 | TRBV12-1 | . | . | CASSPGQVENTGELFF | TGTGCCAGCAGCCCCGGACAGGTGGAGAACACCGGGGAGCTGTTTTTT
TRBJ1-1 | TRBV21-1 | . | . | CASSNKVQTEAFF | TGTGCCAGCAGCAATAAAGTGCAGACTGAAGCTTTCTTT